This T cell receptor beta chain originates from a study of blood T cell repertoires in COVID-19. Profiled with immunoSEQ multiplex PCR; TCRdb holds only in-frame clones, not every one. In the table there are about 300,000 clones, 85% to 90% of which are singletons. Trimming removed 5 bases from V and 3 bases from J; junction bases left unmatched: 5. The CDR3 is 14 residues long. The germline CDR1 and CDR2 sequences are SGHTA and FQGNSA. V usage is TRBV7-2 and J usage is TRBJ2-5, with 8 bases fitting TRBD2. The TCR sequence derives from a woman aged 45-59 years with COVID-19, enrolled during active disease. The sequenced sample was peripheral blood. The CDR3: CASSPGGREETQYF. The CDR3 DNA reads TGTGCCAGCAGCCCGGGAGGGCGGGAAGAGACCCAGTACTTC.